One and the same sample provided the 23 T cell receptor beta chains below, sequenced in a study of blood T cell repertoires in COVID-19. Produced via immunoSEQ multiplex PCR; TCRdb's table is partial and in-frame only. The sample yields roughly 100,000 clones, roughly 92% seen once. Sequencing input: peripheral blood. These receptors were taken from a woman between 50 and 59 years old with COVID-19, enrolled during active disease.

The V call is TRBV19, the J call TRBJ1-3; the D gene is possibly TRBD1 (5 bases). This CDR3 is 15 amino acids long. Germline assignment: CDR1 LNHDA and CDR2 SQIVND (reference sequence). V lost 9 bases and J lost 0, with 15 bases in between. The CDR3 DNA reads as TGTGCCAGCCGGGACTTTATTTACTCTGGAAACACCATATATTTT. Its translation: CASRDFIYSGNTIYF.

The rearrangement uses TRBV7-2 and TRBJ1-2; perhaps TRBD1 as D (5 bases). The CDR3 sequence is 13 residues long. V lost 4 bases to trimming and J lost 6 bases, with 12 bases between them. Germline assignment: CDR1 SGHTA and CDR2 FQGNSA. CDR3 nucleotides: TGTGCCAGCAGCTCCTTTGCGGGGGATGGCTACACCTTC. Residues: CASSSFAGDGYTF. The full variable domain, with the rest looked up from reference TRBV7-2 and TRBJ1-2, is GAGVSQSPSNKVTEKGKDVELRCDPISGHTALYWYRQSLGQGLEFLIYFQGNSAPDKSGLPSDRFSAERTGGSVSTLTIQRTQQEDSAVYLCASSSFAGDGYTFGSGTRLTVV.

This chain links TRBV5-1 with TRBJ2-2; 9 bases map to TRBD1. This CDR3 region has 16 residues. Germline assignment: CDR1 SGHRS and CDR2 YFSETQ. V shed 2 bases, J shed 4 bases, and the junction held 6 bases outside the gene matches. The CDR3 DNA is TGCGCCAGCAGCTTTGGGACAGGGTCGGGCACCGGGGAGCTGTTTTTT. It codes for CASSFGTGSGTGELFF. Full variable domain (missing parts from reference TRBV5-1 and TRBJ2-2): KAGVTQTPRYLIKTRGQQVTLSCSPISGHRSVSWYQQTPGQGLQFLFEYFSETQRNKGNFPGRFSGRQFSNSRSEMNVSTLELGDSALYLCASSFGTGSGTGELFFGEGSRLTVL.

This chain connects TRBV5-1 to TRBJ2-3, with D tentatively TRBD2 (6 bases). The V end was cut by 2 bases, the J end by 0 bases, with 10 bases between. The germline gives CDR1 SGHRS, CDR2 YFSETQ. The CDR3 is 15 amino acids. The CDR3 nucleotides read TGCGCCAGCAGCTTCGCGGGGAGAAGCACAGATACGCAGTATTTT. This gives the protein CASSFAGRSTDTQYF.

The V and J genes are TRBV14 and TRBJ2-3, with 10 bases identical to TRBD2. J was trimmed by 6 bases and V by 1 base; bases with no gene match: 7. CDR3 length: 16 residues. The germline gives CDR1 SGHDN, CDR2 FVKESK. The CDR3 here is CASSQVKRGGPDTQYF. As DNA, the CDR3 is TGTGCCAGCAGCCAAGTAAAGCGGGGGGGCCCGGATACGCAGTATTTT.

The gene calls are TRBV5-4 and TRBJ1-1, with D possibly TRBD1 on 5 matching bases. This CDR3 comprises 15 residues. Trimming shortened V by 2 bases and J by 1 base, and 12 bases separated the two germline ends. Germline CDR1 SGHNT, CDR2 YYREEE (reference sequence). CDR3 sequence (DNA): TGTGCCAGCAGCTTAGGACGGACATCGAACACTGAAGCTTTCTTT. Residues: CASSLGRTSNTEAFF.

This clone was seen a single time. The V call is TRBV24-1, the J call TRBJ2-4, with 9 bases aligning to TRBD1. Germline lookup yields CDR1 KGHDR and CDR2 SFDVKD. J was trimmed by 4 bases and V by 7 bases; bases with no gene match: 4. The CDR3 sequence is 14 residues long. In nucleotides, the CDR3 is TGTGCCACCAGCTCCGGGACAGGGAAAAACATTCAGTACTTC. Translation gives CATSSGTGKNIQYF.

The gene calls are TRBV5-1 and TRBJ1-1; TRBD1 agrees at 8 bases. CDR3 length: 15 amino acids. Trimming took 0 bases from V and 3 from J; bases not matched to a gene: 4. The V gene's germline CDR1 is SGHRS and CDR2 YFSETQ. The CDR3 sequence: CASSLGTGKDTEAFF. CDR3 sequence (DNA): TGCGCCAGCAGCTTGGGGACAGGGAAGGACACTGAAGCTTTCTTT.

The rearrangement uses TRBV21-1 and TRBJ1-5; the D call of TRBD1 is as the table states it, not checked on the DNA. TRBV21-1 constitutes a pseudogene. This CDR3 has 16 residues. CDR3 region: CASSRTGGSLTQPQHF. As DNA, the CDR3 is TGTGCCAGCAGTAGGACAGGGGGCTCTCTTACTCAGCCCCAGCATTTT.

The CDR3 DNA sequence: TGTGCCAGCAGAGGGGATGGCTACACCTTC. Translated, it gives CASRGDGYTF. The J gene is TRBJ1-2, the V gene TRBV28; weak D call: TRBD1 (5 bases). CDR1 and CDR2 from the germline V gene are MDHEN and SYDVKM. The CDR3 is 10 residues long. V was shortened by 6 bases and J by 6 bases, with 5 bases between the two germline ends.

CDR3 in amino acids: CASSLVAGNEKLFF. The CDR3 region has the DNA TGCGCCAGCAGCTTGGTGGCAGGGAATGAAAAACTGTTTTTT. The chain combines TRBV5-1 with TRBJ1-4; D is perhaps TRBD1 (5 bases). Trimming took 0 bases from V and 5 from J, leaving 8 bases between them. Germline V CDR1 and CDR2: SGHRS, YFSETQ. The CDR3 sequence is 14 residues long.

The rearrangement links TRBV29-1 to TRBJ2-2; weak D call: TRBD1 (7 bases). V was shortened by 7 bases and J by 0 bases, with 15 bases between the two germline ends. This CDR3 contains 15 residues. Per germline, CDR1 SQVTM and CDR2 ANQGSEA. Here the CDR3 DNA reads TGCAGCGCCCGGACAGGAGGGGCGAACACCGGGGAGCTGTTTTTT. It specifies CSARTGGANTGELFF.

This CDR3 reads CASSQVGRGSTGELFF. The CDR3 DNA reads TGTGCCAGCAGCCAAGTAGGCAGGGGGAGCACCGGGGAGCTGTTTTTT. The rearrangement uses TRBV14 and TRBJ2-2; 7 bases fit TRBD1. From germline, CDR1 is SGHDN and CDR2 FVKESK. The CDR3 is 16 amino acids. Trimming cost V 1 base and J 4 bases; bases outside gene matches: 6.

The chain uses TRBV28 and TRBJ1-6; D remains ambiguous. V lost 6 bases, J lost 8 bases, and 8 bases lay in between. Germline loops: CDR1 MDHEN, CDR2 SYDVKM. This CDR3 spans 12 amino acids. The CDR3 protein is CASSPGDSPLHF. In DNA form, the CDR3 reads TGTGCCAGCAGCCCAGGCGATTCACCCCTCCACTTT.

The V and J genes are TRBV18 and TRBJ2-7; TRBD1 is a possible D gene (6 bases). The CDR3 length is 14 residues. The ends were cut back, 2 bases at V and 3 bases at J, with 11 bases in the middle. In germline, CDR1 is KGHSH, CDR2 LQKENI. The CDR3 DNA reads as TGTGCCAGCTCACCAGGGGGCAGGAGCTACGAGCAGTACGTC. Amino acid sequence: CASSPGGRSYEQYV.

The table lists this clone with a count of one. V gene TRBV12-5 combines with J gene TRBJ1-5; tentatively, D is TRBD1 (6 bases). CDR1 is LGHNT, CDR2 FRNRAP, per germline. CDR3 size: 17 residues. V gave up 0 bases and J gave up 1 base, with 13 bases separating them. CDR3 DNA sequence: TGTGCTAGTGGTTTGGTACAGGGTCCGCGAAGCAATCAGCCCCAGCATTTT. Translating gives CASGLVQGPRSNQPQHF.

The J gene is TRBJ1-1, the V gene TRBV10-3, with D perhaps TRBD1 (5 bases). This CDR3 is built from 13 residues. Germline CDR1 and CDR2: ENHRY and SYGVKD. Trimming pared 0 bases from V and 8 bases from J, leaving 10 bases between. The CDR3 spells CAISESGQIEAFF. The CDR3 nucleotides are TGTGCCATCAGTGAGTCGGGGCAGATCGAAGCTTTCTTT.

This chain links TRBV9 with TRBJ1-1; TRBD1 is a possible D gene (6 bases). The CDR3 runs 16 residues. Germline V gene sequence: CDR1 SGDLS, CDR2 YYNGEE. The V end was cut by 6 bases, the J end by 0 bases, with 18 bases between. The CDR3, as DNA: TGTGCCAGCACCAAAAATTCAGGGGTTATGAACACTGAAGCTTTCTTT. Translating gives CASTKNSGVMNTEAFF.

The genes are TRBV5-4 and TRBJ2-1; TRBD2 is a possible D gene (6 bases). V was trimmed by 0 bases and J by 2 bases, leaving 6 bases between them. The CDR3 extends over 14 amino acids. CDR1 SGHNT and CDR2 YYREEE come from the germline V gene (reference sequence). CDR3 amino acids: CASSLGGAYNEQFF. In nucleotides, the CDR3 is TGTGCCAGCAGCTTGGGCGGGGCCTACAATGAGCAGTTCTTC. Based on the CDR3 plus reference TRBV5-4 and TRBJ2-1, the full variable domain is ETGVTQSPTHLIKTRGQQVTLRCSSQSGHNTVSWYQQALGQGPQFIFQYYREEENGRGNFPPRFSGLQFPNYSSELNVNALELDDSALYLCASSLGGAYNEQFFGPGTRLTVL.

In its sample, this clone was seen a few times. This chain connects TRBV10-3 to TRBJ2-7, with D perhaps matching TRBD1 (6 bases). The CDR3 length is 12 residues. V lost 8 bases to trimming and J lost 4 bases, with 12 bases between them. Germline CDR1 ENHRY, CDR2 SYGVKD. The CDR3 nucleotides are TGTGCCATCCAGGCAGACAGGTACGAGCAGTACTTC. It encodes CAIQADRYEQYF.

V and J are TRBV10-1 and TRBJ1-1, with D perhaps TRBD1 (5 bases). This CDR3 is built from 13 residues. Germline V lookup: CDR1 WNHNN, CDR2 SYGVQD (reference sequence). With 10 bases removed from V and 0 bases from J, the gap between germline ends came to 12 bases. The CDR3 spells CATYRKMNTEAFF. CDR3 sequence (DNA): TGCGCCACTTACAGGAAGATGAACACTGAAGCTTTCTTT.

CDR3 nucleotides: TGTGCCAGCAGCCCAGCGGGGACAACCACCTACGAGCAGTACTTC. It codes for CASSPAGTTTYEQYF. The chain recombines TRBV11-3 with TRBJ2-7, with D possibly TRBD2 on 7 matching bases. The CDR3 is made up of 15 amino acids. Deletions cut 5 bases from V and 2 bases from J, with 16 bases between. Germline V gives CDR1 SGHNT, CDR2 YENEEA. The whole variable domain, filled in from reference TRBV11-3 and TRBJ2-7, reads EAGVVQSPRYKIIEKKQPVAFWCNPISGHNTLYWYLQNLGQGPELLIRYENEEAVDDSQLPKDRFSAERLKGVDSTLKIQPAELGDSAVYLCASSPAGTTTYEQYFGPGTRLTVT.

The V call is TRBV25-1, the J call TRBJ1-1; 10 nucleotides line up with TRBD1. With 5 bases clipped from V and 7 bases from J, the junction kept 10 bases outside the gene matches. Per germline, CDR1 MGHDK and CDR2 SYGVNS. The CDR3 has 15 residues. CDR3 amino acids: CASSIDRDRGNEAFF. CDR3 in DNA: TGTGCCAGCAGTATAGACCGGGACAGGGGTAATGAAGCTTTCTTT.